This T cell receptor beta chain was captured in a study of regulatory T cells in long-lasting Graves disease. Study-level results: Among the persistent patients, 2,500 to 3,000 public clonotypes were shared, more than the 750 to 1,000 shared among new patients.

Time point defined: persistent/refractory GD, antithyroid drugs over 5 years with positive TRAb. RNA extracted from PBMCs served as the sequencing template. For this clonotype: The antigen is unknown.

Both iRepertoire HTBI primers and Arm-PCR of CDR3 regions were used to build the TCR beta libraries. TCRdb ran MiXCR on the multiplex PCR reads and lists one entry per CDR3 protein. The repertoire holds 400,000 or so distinct CDR3 sequences, with around a quarter as singletons. The length of the CDR3 is 16 residues. Looked up from germline, CDR1 is SGHRS and CDR2 is YFSETQ. The germline V and J ends were trimmed by 4 bases and 4 bases, with 20 bases remaining between them. The source is a female donor with Graves disease. This rearrangement joins TRBV5-1 to TRBJ1-1, with TRBD1 as a possible D gene (5 bases). The starting material was peripheral blood mononuclear cells (PBMCs), obtained when the disease was refractory, from a patient treated with antithyroid drugs. CDR3 sequence: CASSPGVGIGGTEAFF. Written as DNA, the CDR3 is TGCGCCAGCAGCCCGGGGGTGGGTATTGGAGGCACTGAAGCTTTCTTT.